This record looks at one TCR beta chain sequence and its context. As yet, its antigen is unknown. This sample is part of a study of T-cell memory formation after mild COVID-19. TCRdb reanalysed the 5' RACE reads using MiXCR and keeps one entry per CDR3 protein. The sample includes nearly 200,000 distinct CDR3 sequences, around 20% of them seen just once. Overall study results and limits: Some responding clones appeared in pre-infection memory, suggesting cross-reactive memory joined.

The sequenced material came from PBMCs or a T cell subset sorted from them (not recorded which). The clonotype comes from an adult woman who had mild COVID-19 (a few samples of this study predate the infection). Cell type and time point are not known.

CDR3 nucleotides: TGTGCCAGCAGCCAGGGACAGAACTATGGCTACACCTTC. Amino acids: CASSQGQNYGYTF. The J gene is TRBJ1-2, the V gene TRBV2; TRBD1 aligns across 7 bases. V lost 6 bases and J lost 2; bases outside the gene matches: 3. CDR1 is SNHLY and CDR2 is FYNNEI in the germline V gene. The CDR3 runs 13 residues.